This T cell receptor beta chain was observed in a study of T cell changes during pregnancy in multiple sclerosis. Germline V lookup: CDR1 MGHRA, CDR2 YSYEKL. With 1 base removed from V and 4 bases from J, the gap between germline ends came to 10 bases. The CDR3 consists of 15 residues. The method was immunoSEQ multiplex PCR; TCRdb's version includes in-frame clones alone and lacks a portion of them. The sample contains 60,000 to 85,000 clones, approximately 90% of which appear only once. Regarding this clone: This sample includes further DNA sequences coding for the same CDR3.

The rearrangement links TRBV4-1 to TRBJ2-2; tentatively, D is TRBD1 (5 bases). Here the sequenced sample was peripheral blood, taken in the second trimester of pregnancy. The receptor comes from a female donor in good health, enrolled as a control in a pregnancy study. The CDR3 nucleotides read TGCGCCAGCAGCCAAGCCGAAAGGGGCACCGGGGAGCTGTTTTTT. This translates into CASSQAERGTGELFF.